The rows below give T cell receptor beta chains drawn from one sample of a study of T cell repertoires in cytomegalovirus infection. Their specific antigens are unknown. TCRdb processed the reads anew with MiXCR; each CDR3 protein has one entry. The repertoire consists of roughly 700,000 distinct CDR3 sequences, with 30% to 35% occurring once and the leading ten covering approximately 18%. Sequenced here: cultured PBMCs, sampled from culture after CMV antigen stimulation. Source of these receptors: a human donor in good health (CMV status not recorded). Some clones in this sample may be carry-over from other donors' samples. The CDR3 runs from the conserved cysteine through the conserved F or W. D genes are given only for firm matches. Some rows mark clone size as missing; the rest say once, few, many or name a class of expanded clone.

len,j_gene,abundance,d_gene,v_gene,CDR3nt,CDR3aa
15,TRBJ1-2,few,NA,TRBV7-8,TGTGCCAGCAGCTTAAATGCCAGGGTATGGGATGGCTACACCTTC,CASSLNARVWDGYTF
13,TRBJ2-7,few,TRBD2,TRBV7-9,TGTGCCAGCAGCCCCTCGGGAGGGAGCGAGCAGTACTTC,CASSPSGGSEQYF
14,TRBJ2-7,NA,NA,TRBV11-2,TGTGCCAGCAGCTTTCCTCCGGGCTCCTACGAGCAGTACTTC,CASSFPPGSYEQYF
18,TRBJ2-3,few,TRBD2,TRBV2,TGTGCCAGCAAATCCCTAGCGGGGGGCCCCCTCAGCACAGATACGCAGTATTTT,CASKSLAGGPLSTDTQYF
14,TRBJ1-5,few,NA,TRBV7-8,TGTGCCAGCAGCCAGCAGAGGGTCAATCAGCCCCAGCATTTT,CASSQQRVNQPQHF
18,TRBJ2-1,once,NA,TRBV14,TGTGCCAGCAGCCAAGGAAGGGACTTGGATTCGGATCGTTCTGAGCAGTTCTTC,CASSQGRDLDSDRSEQFF
16,TRBJ2-2,NA,TRBD1,TRBV19,TGTGCCAGCCTATACACCGGGACAGGGAACACCGGGGAGCTGTTTTTT,CASLYTGTGNTGELFF
16,TRBJ1-1,few,NA,TRBV4-3,TGCGCCAGCAGCCGTCCCCGTTGGACCGGGCCTTTCGAAGCTTTCTTT,CASSRPRWTGPFEAFF
11,TRBJ2-5,NA,NA,TRBV29-1,TGCAGCGTTGAATTTGCGGAGACCCAGTACTTC,CSVEFAETQYF
14,TRBJ2-7,few,NA,TRBV2,TGTGCCAGCAGTGAAGAGGGGTACTCCTACGAGCAGTACTTC,CASSEEGYSYEQYF
12,TRBJ2-7,few,NA,TRBV11-2,TGTGCCAGCAGCTTCTTAAACTACGAGCAGTACTTC,CASSFLNYEQYF
14,TRBJ1-5,few,NA,TRBV20-1,TGCAGTGCTAGGGGCCCGGCCCTCTTTCAGCCCCAGCATTTT,CSARGPALFQPQHF
15,TRBJ2-3,NA,NA,TRBV27,TGTGCCAGCAGTTTTGTCGGCACTAGCACAGATACGCAGTATTTT,CASSFVGTSTDTQYF
15,TRBJ2-3,NA,TRBD2,TRBV6-2/TRBV6-3,TGTGCCACCAAGACGGGACTAGCGGGAGGGGATACGCAGTATTTT,CATKTGLAGGDTQYF
16,TRBJ2-3,NA,TRBD2,TRBV7-6,TGTGCCAGCAGCTTTTCGGAGCTACCGGGGGGGGATACGCAGTATTTT,CASSFSELPGGDTQYF
14,TRBJ1-1,NA,TRBD1,TRBV6-2/TRBV6-3,TGTGCCAGCACCCAGGGGGGATTGAACACTGAAGCTTTCTTT,CASTQGGLNTEAFF
16,TRBJ2-3,few,NA,TRBV5-4,TGTGCCAGCAGCTGGGGGTCGGGGGCGGGAGCAGATACGCAGTATTTT,CASSWGSGAGADTQYF
15,TRBJ2-1,NA,NA,TRBV4-2,TGTGCCAGCAGCCAAATGACCGTAAGCCTCAATGAGCAGTTCTTC,CASSQMTVSLNEQFF
15,TRBJ2-3,NA,NA,TRBV18,TGTGCCAGCTCACCACAAGAGACAAACACAGATACGCAGTATTTT,CASSPQETNTDTQYF
11,TRBJ2-7,NA,NA,TRBV9,TGTGCCAGCAGCGTCGGGGGCGAGCAGTACTTC,CASSVGGEQYF
14,TRBJ2-5,few,TRBD1,TRBV7-6,TGTGCCAGCAGCTTAGGGGGACAGGGGATAACCCAGTACTTC,CASSLGGQGITQYF
17,TRBJ1-1,few,NA,TRBV4-3,TGCGCCAGCAGTCATTACCCAAACACCGGACTGAACACTGAAGCTTTCTTT,CASSHYPNTGLNTEAFF
10,TRBJ1-2,NA,NA,TRBV2,TGTGCCAGCAGAAACGATGGCTACACCTTC,CASRNDGYTF
11,TRBJ2-7,NA,NA,TRBV12-3/TRBV12-4,TGTGCCAGCAAGGGGGACAACGAGCAGTACTTC,CASKGDNEQYF
15,TRBJ2-7,few,TRBD2,TRBV7-9,TGTGCCAGCAGCTCCAGCGGGGGCCTTCCCTACGAGCAGTACTTC,CASSSSGGLPYEQYF
11,TRBJ2-1,NA,NA,TRBV11-2,TGTGCCAGCAGCTTACAATCCCGGCAGTTCTTC,CASSLQSRQFF
14,TRBJ2-1,few,TRBD2,TRBV4-3,TGCGCCAGCAGCCAAGCGGGAGCGGGGGATGAGCAGTTCTTC,CASSQAGAGDEQFF
12,TRBJ2-3,NA,NA,TRBV18,TGTGCCAGCTCAACTATCACAGATACGCAGTATTTT,CASSTITDTQYF
17,TRBJ2-5,NA,TRBD1,TRBV6-5,TGTGCCAGCAGCCGCAGACAGGGGGCACGGGCCGGGGAGACCCAGTACTTC,CASSRRQGARAGETQYF
13,TRBJ2-1,NA,NA,TRBV6-6,TGTGCCAGCAAGGAGGGGCCCTACAATGAGCAGTTCTTC,CASKEGPYNEQFF
16,TRBJ2-5,NA,NA,TRBV27,TGTGCCAGCAGTTTAGACCCCACAGGATACCAAGAGACCCAGTACTTC,CASSLDPTGYQETQYF
16,TRBJ2-1,few,TRBD1,TRBV6-5,TGTGCCAGCAGTTACGGTGGGGACAGTTCCTACAATGAGCAGTTCTTC,CASSYGGDSSYNEQFF
16,TRBJ2-7,many,TRBD2,TRBV7-2,TGTGCCAGCAGCTTAGAGGGTAGCGGGGGGCCCTACGAGCAGTACTTC,CASSLEGSGGPYEQYF
15,TRBJ1-5,NA,TRBD1,TRBV19,TGTGCCAGTAGGCAACCGGGACAGCAAGATCAGCCCCAGCATTTT,CASRQPGQQDQPQHF
15,TRBJ2-5,NA,NA,TRBV4-1,TGCGCCAGCAGCCAAGGAGCGATCAGTCAAGAGACCCAGTACTTC,CASSQGAISQETQYF
15,TRBJ2-7,NA,TRBD1,TRBV27,TGTGCCAGCAGTGATCGACAGGGGAAGGGGTACGAGCAGTACTTC,CASSDRQGKGYEQYF
14,TRBJ2-3,few,NA,TRBV7-9,TGTGCCAGCAGCCATCATACCTCGCCGGATACGCAGTATTTT,CASSHHTSPDTQYF
12,TRBJ1-2,NA,NA,TRBV20-1,TGCAGTGCTAGAGAGACGACATCTGGCTACACCTTC,CSARETTSGYTF
15,TRBJ2-7,NA,TRBD1,TRBV23-1,TGCGCCAGCAGTCAGGTGACAGGGGGAGACTACGAGCAGTACTTC,CASSQVTGGDYEQYF
15,TRBJ2-1,few,TRBD2,TRBV7-8,TGTGCCAGCAGACGTACTAGCGGGAGGGCGCGAGAGCAGTTCTTC,CASRRTSGRAREQFF
13,TRBJ2-7,few,NA,TRBV2,TGTGCCAGCATAAGCACTTCGACCTACGAGCAGTACTTC,CASISTSTYEQYF
13,TRBJ2-3,many,NA,TRBV7-2,TGTGCCAGCAGCTTAACGACCACAGATACGCAGTATTTT,CASSLTTTDTQYF
15,TRBJ2-3,NA,NA,TRBV4-1,TGCGCCAGCAGCCAAGTCGACCGGTACACAGATACGCAGTATTTT,CASSQVDRYTDTQYF
14,TRBJ2-7,NA,NA,TRBV4-3,TGCGCCAGCAGCAGGGGCACCTCGGCCTACGAGCAGTACTTC,CASSRGTSAYEQYF
15,TRBJ2-3,NA,NA,TRBV28,TGTGCCAGCAGACCGCGGTTCAGGGCGGCAGATACGCAGTATTTT,CASRPRFRAADTQYF
16,TRBJ2-5,many,TRBD2,TRBV7-2,TGTGCCAGCAGCTTCGGTCTAGCGGTCACCCAAGAGACCCAGTACTTC,CASSFGLAVTQETQYF
14,TRBJ2-4,NA,NA,TRBV6-5,TGTGCCAGCAGCCCCCAGGTAGCCAAAAACATTCAGTACTTC,CASSPQVAKNIQYF
14,TRBJ1-1,NA,TRBD1,TRBV7-9,TGTGCCAGCAGTTTGAACCAGGGGGACACTGAAGCTTTCTTT,CASSLNQGDTEAFF
15,TRBJ2-5,NA,NA,TRBV11-2,TGTGCCAGCAGCTTAGGGGGGACAAGGTGGGAGACCCAGTACTTC,CASSLGGTRWETQYF
16,TRBJ2-2,many,NA,TRBV12-3/TRBV12-4,TGTGCCAGTAGCGAATGGGTGGGGGCGAACACCGGGGAGCTGTTTTTT,CASSEWVGANTGELFF
14,TRBJ2-1,NA,NA,TRBV11-3,TGTGCCAGCAGCTTAGGTGACTACCACAATGAGCAGTTCTTC,CASSLGDYHNEQFF
14,TRBJ2-5,few,NA,TRBV6-2/TRBV6-3,TGTGCCAGCAGTCGCAAGGGACCGCAAGAGACCCAGTACTTC,CASSRKGPQETQYF
17,TRBJ2-1,NA,TRBD1,TRBV12-3/TRBV12-4,TGTGCCAGCAGTTTGATTTTCGGGACAGGGAACTACAATGAGCAGTTCTTC,CASSLIFGTGNYNEQFF
15,TRBJ1-2,many,NA,TRBV5-4,TGTGCCAGCAGTTCCGATCCCCAGGATCAACTCCGGTACACCTTC,CASSSDPQDQLRYTF